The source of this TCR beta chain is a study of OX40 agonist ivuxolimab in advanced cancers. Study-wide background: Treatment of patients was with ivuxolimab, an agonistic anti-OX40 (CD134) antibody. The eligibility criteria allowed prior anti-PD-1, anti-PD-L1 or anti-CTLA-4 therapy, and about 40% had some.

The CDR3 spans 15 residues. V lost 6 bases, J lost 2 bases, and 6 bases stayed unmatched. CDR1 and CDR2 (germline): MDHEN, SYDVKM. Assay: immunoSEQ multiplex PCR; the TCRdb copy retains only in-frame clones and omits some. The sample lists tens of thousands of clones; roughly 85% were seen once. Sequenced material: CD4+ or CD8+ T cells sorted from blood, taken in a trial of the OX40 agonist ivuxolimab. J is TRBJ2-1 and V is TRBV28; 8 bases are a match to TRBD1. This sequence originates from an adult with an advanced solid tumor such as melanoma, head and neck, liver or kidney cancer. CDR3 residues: CASRQPGGTYNEQFF. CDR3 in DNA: TGTGCCAGCAGACAACCAGGGGGCACCTACAATGAGCAGTTCTTC. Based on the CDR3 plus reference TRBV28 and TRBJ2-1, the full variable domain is DVKVTQSSRYLVKRTGEKVFLECVQDMDHENMFWYRQDPGLGLRLIYFSYDVKMKEKGDIPEGYSVSREKKERFSLILESASTNQTSMYLCASRQPGGTYNEQFFGPGTRLTVL.